This TCR beta chain appears in the sequencing data of a study of blood T cell repertoires in COVID-19. Whole-study context: PBMCs, B-cell-depleted T cells, or T cells were the source of the cDNA or gDNA that made up the material.

The authors' processing: The authors estimated nucleated cell counts from reference gene primer amplification. Sequencing was performed with immunoSEQ multiplex PCR; in TCRdb, only in-frame clones are kept and a portion is missing. From that table come the V and J calls and clone size; the DNA was used to work out D and trimming. This sample yields about 48,000 clones, of which approximately 83% are seen a single time; roughly three fifths belongs to the top ten. CDR1 LGHNA and CDR2 YNFKEQ come from the germline V gene. V shed 4 bases and J shed 9 bases, with 12 bases lying between them. The CDR3 consists of 12 residues.

Sample: peripheral blood. This sequence joins TRBV4-2 and TRBJ1-1; D unclear. This receptor was identified in a man between 65 and 79 years old with acute or convalescent COVID-19. The CDR3 coding sequence is TGTGCCAGCAGCCCTGCCCCGGGAAAAGCTTTCTTT. The encoded protein is CASSPAPGKAFF.